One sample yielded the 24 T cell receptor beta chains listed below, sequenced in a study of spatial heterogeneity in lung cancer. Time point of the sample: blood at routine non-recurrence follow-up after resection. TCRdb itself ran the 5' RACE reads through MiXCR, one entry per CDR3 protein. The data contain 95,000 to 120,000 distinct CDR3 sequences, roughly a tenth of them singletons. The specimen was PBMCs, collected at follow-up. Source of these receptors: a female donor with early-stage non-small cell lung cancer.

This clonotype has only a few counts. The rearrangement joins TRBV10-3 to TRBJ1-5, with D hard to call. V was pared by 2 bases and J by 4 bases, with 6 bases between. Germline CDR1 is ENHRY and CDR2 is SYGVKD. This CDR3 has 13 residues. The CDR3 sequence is CAISEGWNQPQHF. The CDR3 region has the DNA TGTGCCATCAGTGAGGGGTGGAATCAGCCCCAGCATTTT.

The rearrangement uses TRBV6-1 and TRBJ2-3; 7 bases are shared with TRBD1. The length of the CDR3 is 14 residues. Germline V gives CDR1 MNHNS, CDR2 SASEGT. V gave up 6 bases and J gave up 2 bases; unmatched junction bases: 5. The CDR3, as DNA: TGTGCCAGCAGGGGGACAGCCGTCACAGATACGCAGTATTTT. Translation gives CASRGTAVTDTQYF.

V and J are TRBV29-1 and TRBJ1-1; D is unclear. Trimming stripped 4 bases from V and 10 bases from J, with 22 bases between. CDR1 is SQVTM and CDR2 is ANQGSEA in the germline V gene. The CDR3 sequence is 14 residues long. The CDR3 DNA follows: TGCAGCGTTGTGGTCCAGTTGGGGATGAGTGTAGCTTTCTTT. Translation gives CSVVVQLGMSVAFF.

CDR3 residues: CASTGQMNSPLHF. DNA for the CDR3: TGCGCCAGCACTGGACAGATGAATTCACCCCTCCACTTT. The rearrangement uses TRBV10-2 and TRBJ1-6, with D perhaps TRBD1 (6 bases). Germline values: CDR1 WSHSY, CDR2 SAAADI. The CDR3 spans 13 residues. V dropped 7 bases and J dropped 7 bases, with 11 bases sitting between them.

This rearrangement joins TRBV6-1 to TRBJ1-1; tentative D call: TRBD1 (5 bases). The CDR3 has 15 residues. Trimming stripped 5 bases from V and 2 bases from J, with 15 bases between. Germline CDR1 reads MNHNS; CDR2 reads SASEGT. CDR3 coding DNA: TGTGCCAGCAGTTTAAGTCGGGGGGGAAACACTGAAGCTTTCTTT. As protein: CASSLSRGGNTEAFF.

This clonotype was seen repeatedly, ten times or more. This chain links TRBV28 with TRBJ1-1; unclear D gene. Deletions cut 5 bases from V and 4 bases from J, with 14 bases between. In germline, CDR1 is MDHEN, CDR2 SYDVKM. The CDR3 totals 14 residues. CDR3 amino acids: CASSPERWGTEAFF. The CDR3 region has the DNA TGTGCCAGCAGTCCAGAAAGGTGGGGCACTGAAGCTTTCTTT. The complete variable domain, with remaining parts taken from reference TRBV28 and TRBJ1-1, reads DVKVTQSSRYLVKRTGEKVFLECVQDMDHENMFWYRQDPGLGLRLIYFSYDVKMKEKGDIPEGYSVSREKKERFSLILESASTNQTSMYLCASSPERWGTEAFFGQGTRLTVV.

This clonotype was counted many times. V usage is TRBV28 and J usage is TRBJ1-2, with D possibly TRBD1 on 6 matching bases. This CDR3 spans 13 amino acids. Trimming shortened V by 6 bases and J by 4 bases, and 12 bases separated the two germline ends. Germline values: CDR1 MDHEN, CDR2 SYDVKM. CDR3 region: CASSPGGPYGYTF. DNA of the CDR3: TGTGCCAGCAGCCCCGGGGGCCCCTATGGCTACACCTTC.

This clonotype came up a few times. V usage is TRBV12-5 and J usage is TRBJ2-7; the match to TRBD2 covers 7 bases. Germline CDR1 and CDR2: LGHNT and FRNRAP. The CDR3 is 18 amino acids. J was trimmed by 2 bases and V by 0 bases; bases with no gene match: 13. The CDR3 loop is CASGLVYTSERVPYEQYV. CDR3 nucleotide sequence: TGTGCTAGTGGTTTGGTATATACTAGCGAAAGGGTACCCTACGAGCAGTACGTC.

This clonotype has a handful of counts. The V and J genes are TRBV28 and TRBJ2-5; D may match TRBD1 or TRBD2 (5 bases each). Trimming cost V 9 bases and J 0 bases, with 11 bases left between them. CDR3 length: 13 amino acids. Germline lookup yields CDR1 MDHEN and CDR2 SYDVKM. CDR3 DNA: TGTGCCAGTTTTGGGACCGACCAAGAGACCCAGTACTTC. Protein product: CASFGTDQETQYF.

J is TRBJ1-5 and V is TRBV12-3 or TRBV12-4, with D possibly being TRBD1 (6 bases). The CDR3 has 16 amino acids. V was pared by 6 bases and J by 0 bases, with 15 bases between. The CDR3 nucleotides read TGTGCCAGCAGCCCCTCGGCGGGGGCTAGCAATCAGCCCCAGCATTTT. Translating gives CASSPSAGASNQPQHF.

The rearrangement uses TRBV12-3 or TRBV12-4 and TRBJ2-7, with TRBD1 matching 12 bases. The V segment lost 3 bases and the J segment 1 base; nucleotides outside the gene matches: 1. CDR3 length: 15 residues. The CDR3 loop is CASSLGQGASYEQYF. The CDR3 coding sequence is TGTGCCAGCAGTTTGGGACAGGGGGCATCCTACGAGCAGTACTTC.

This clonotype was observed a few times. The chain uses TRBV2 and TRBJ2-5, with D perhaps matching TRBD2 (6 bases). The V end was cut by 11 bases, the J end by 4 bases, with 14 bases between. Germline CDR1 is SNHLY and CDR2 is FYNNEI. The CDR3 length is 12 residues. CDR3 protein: CAGGDGPETQYF. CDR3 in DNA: TGTGCCGGAGGGGACGGACCAGAGACCCAGTACTTC.

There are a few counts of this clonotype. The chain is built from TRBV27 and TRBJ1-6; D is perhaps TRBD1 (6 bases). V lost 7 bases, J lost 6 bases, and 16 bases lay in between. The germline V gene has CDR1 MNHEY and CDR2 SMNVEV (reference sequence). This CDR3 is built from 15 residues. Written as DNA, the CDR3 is TGTGCCAGCAAACAAGAGGGGGTCGCTAATTCACCCCTCCACTTT. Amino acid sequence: CASKQEGVANSPLHF.

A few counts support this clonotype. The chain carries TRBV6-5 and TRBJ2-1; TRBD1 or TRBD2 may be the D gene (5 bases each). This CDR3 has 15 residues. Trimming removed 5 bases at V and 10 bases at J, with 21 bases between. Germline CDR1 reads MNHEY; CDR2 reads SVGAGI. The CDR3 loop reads CASSARDRGIGEQFF. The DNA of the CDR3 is TGTGCCAGCAGTGCCCGGGACCGAGGAATCGGAGAGCAGTTCTTC.

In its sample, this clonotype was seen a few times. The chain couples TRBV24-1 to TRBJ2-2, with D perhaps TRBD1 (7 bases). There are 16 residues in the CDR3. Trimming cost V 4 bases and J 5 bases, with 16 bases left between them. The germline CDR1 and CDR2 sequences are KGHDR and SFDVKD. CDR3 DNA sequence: TGTGCCACCAGTGACCCGCGGGACAGAGTTACCGGGGAGCTGTTTTTT. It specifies CATSDPRDRVTGELFF.

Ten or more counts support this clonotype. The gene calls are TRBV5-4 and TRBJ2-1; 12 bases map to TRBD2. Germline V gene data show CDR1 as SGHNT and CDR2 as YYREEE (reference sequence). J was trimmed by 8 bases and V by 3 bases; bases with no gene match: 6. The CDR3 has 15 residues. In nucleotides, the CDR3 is TGTGCCAGCAGCTCAGGACTAGCGGGGCGGGATGAGCAGTTCTTC. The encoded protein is CASSSGLAGRDEQFF.

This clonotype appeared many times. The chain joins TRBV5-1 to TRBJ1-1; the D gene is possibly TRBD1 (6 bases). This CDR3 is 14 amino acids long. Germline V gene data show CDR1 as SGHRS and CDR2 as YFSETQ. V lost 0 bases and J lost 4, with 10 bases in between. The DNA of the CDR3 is TGCGCCAGCAGCTTGGTGGGGGCGCGCACTGAAGCTTTCTTT. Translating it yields CASSLVGARTEAFF.

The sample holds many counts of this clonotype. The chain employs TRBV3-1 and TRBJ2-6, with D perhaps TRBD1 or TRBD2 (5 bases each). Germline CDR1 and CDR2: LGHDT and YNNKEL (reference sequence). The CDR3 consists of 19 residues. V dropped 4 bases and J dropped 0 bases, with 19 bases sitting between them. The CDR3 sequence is CASSPPRWGRSSGANVLTF. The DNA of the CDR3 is TGTGCCAGCAGCCCCCCCCGGTGGGGGAGAAGCTCTGGGGCCAACGTCCTGACTTTC.

The CDR3 loop is CASSQDGYEKLFF. The CDR3 nucleotides read TGCGCCAGCAGCCAAGATGGGTATGAAAAACTGTTTTTT. V usage is TRBV4-3 and J usage is TRBJ1-4; D is unresolved. CDR1 is LGHNA and CDR2 is YSLEER in the germline V gene. There are 13 residues in the CDR3. V dropped 0 bases and J dropped 6 bases, with 5 bases sitting between them.

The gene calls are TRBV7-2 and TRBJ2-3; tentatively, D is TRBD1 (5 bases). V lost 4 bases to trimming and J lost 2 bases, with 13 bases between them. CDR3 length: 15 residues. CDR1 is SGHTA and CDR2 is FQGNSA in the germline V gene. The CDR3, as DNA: TGTGCCAGCAGCTCTGGACGGACATTCACAGATACGCAGTATTTT. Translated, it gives CASSSGRTFTDTQYF.

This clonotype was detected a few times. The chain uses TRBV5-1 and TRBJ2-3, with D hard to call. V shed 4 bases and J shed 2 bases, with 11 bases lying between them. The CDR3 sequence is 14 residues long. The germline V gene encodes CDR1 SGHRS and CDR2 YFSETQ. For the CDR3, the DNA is TGCGCCAGCAGCGTGGATTCCCCCACAGATACGCAGTATTTT. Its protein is CASSVDSPTDTQYF.

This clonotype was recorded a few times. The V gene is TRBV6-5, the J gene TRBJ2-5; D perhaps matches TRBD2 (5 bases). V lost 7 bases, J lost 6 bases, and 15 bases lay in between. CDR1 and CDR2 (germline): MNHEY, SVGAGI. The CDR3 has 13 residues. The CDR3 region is CASIQPETKTQYF. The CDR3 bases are TGTGCCAGCATCCAGCCCGAGACTAAGACCCAGTACTTC.

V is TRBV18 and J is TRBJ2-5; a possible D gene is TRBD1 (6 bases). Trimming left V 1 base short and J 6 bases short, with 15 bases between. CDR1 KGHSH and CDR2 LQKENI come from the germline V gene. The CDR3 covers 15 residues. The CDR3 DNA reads TGTGCCAGCTCACCACGACAGGAGAACGGGAAGACCCAGTACTTC. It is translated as CASSPRQENGKTQYF. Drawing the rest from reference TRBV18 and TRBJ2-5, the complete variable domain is NAGVMQNPRHLVRRRGQEARLRCSPMKGHSHVYWYRQLPEEGLKFMVYLQKENIIDESGMPKERFSAEFPKEGPSILRIQQVVRGDSAAYFCASSPRQENGKTQYFGPGTRLLVL.

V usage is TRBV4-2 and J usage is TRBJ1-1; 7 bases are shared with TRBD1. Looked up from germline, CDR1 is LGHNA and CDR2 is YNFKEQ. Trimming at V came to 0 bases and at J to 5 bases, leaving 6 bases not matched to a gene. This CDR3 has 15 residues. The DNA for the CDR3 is TGTGCCAGCAGCCAAGACGCAGGGGGTCGGACTGAAGCTTTCTTT. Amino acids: CASSQDAGGRTEAFF.